This record looks at one T cell receptor (beta chain) sequence and its context. CDR3 length: 16 residues. V dropped 3 bases and J dropped 6; count of bases not matched to a gene: 13. Germline CDR1 reads LGHDT; CDR2 reads YNNKEL (reference sequence). The source of the sample is a study of T-cell reconstitution after alpha-beta-depleted transplantation in children. The TCRbeta library was prepared with unique molecular identifiers. TCRdb processed the PCR reads anew with MiXCR; each CDR3 protein has one entry. Among approximately 590,000 distinct CDR3 sequences listed, roughly a tenth were seen once. This chain connects TRBV3-1 to TRBJ2-7; 8 bases match TRBD1. The clonotype was recovered from a human donor who donated a stem cell graft to a child with acute myeloid leukemia. The source material was PBMCs from the stem cell graft donor, sampled from the stem cell graft. CDR3 residues: CASSQQRTGRSGEQYF. As DNA, the CDR3 is TGTGCCAGCAGCCAGCAGAGGACAGGGAGATCAGGCGAGCAGTACTTC.